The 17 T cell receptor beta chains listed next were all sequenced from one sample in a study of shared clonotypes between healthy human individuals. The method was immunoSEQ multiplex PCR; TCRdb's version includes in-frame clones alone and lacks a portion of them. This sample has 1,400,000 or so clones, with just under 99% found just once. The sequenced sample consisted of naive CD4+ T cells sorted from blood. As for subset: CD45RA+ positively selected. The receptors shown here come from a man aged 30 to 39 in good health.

The CDR3 region has the DNA TGTGCCAGCAGTTACAGGGATGCGAACACTGAAGCTTTCTTT. Protein product: CASSYRDANTEAFF. V and J are TRBV6-5 and TRBJ1-1; D is ambiguous. Germline CDR1 reads MNHEY; CDR2 reads SVGAGI. The ends were cut back, 2 bases at V and 1 base at J, with 8 bases in the middle. The length of the CDR3 is 14 residues.

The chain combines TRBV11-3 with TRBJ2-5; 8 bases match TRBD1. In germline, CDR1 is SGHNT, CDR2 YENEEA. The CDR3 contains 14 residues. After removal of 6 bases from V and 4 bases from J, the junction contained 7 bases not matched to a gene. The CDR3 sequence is CASSTQGVGETQYF. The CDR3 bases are TGTGCCAGCAGTACACAGGGGGTTGGAGAGACCCAGTACTTC.

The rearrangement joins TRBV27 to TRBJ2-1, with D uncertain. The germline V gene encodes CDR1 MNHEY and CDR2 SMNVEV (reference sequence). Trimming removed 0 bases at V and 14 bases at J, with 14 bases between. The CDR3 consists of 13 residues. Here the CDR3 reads CASSLSPKYLKFF. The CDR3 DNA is TGTGCCAGCAGTTTATCGCCAAAGTATTTGAAGTTCTTC.

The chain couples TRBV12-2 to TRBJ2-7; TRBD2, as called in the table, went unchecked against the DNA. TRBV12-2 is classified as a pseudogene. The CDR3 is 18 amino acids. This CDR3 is CASRLEPRLALGAYEQYF. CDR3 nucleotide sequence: TGTGCAAGTCGCTTAGAGCCTCGGCTAGCGCTGGGGGCCTACGAGCAGTACTTC.

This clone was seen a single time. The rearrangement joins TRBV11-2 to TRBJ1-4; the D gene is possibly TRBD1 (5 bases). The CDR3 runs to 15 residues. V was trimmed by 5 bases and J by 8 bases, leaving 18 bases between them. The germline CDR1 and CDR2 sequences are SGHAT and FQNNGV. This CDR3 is CASSPPGQGGEKLFF. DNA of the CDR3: TGTGCCAGCAGCCCCCCGGGGCAGGGAGGAGAAAAACTGTTTTTT.

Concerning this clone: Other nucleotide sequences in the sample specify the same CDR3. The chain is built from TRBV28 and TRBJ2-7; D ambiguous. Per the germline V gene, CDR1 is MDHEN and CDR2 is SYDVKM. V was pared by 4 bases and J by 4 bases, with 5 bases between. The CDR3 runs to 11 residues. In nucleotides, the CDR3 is TGTGCCAGCAGTTCGCGGTACGAGCAGTACTTC. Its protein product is CASSSRYEQYF.

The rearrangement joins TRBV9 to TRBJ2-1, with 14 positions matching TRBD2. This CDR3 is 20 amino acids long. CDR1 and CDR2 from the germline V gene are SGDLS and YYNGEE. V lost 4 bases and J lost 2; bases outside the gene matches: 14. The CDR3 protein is CASSPRGGLAGEGPYNEQFF. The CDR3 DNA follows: TGTGCCAGCAGCCCGCGGGGGGGACTAGCGGGAGAGGGGCCCTACAATGAGCAGTTCTTC. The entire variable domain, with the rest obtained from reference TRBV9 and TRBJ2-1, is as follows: DSGVTQTPKHLITATGQRVTLRCSPRSGDLSVYWYQQSLDQGLQFLIQYYNGEERAKGNILERFSAQQFPDLHSELNLSSLELGDSALYFCASSPRGGLAGEGPYNEQFFGPGTRLTVL.

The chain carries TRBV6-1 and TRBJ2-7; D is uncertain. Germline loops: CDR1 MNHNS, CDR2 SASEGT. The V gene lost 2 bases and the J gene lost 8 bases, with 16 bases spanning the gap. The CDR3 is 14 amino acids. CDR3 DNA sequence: TGTGCCAGCAGTGAATCGGCCGGCCGTTCCCAGCAGTACTTC. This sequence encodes CASSESAGRSQQYF.

In DNA, the CDR3 is TGTGCCAGCAGTCCCCGGACAGGGCGAATCTCCTACGAGCAGTACTTC. Amino acids: CASSPRTGRISYEQYF. The chain couples TRBV28 to TRBJ2-7, with 8 bases matching TRBD1. This CDR3 spans 16 amino acids. Germline CDR1 is MDHEN and CDR2 is SYDVKM. The V and J ends lost 5 bases and 0 bases, in that order; junction bases with no gene match: 9.

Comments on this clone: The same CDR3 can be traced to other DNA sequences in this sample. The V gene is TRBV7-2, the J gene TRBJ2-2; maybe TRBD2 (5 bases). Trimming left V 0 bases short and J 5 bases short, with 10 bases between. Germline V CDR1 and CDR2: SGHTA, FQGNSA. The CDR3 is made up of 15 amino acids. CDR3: CASSLAAGRTGELFF. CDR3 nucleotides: TGTGCCAGCAGCTTAGCGGCGGGCAGAACCGGGGAGCTGTTTTTT. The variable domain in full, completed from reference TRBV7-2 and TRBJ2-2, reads GAGVSQSPSNKVTEKGKDVELRCDPISGHTALYWYRQSLGQGLEFLIYFQGNSAPDKSGLPSDRFSAERTGGSVSTLTIQRTQQEDSAVYLCASSLAAGRTGELFFGEGSRLTVL.

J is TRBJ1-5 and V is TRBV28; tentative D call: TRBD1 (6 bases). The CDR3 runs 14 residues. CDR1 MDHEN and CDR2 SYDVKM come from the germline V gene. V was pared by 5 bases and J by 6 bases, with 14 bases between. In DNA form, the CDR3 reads TGTGCCAGCAGTCTTACCAGGGGAAGTCAGCCCCAGCATTTT. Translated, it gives CASSLTRGSQPQHF.

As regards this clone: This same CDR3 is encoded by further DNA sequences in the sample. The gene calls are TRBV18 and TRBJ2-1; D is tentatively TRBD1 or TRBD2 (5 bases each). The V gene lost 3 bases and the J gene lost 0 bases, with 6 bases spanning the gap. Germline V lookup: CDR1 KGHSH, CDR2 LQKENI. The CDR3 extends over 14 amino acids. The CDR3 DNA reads TGTGCCAGCTCACCGAGGGGCTCCTACAATGAGCAGTTCTTC. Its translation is CASSPRGSYNEQFF.

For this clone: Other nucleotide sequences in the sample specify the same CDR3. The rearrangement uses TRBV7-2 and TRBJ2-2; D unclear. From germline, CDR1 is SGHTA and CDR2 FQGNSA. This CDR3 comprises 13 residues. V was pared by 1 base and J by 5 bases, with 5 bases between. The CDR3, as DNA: TGTGCCAGCAGCTTAGGTCAAACCGGGGAGCTGTTTTTT. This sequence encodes CASSLGQTGELFF. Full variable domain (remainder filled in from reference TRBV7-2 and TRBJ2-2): GAGVSQSPSNKVTEKGKDVELRCDPISGHTALYWYRQSLGQGLEFLIYFQGNSAPDKSGLPSDRFSAERTGGSVSTLTIQRTQQEDSAVYLCASSLGQTGELFFGEGSRLTVL.

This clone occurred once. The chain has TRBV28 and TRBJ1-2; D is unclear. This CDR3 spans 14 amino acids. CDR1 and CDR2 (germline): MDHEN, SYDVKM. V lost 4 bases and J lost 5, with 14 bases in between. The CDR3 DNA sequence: TGTGCCAGCAGTTCACCTTCGGCGGTTTATGGCTACACCTTC. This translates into CASSSPSAVYGYTF.

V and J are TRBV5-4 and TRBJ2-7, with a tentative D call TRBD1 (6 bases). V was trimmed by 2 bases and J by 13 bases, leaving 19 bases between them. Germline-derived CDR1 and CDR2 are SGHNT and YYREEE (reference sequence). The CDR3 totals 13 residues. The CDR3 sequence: CASSLPDLSGVYF. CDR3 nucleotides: TGTGCCAGCAGCTTACCGGACCTCTCAGGGGTCTACTTC. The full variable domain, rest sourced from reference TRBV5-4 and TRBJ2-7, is ETGVTQSPTHLIKTRGQQVTLRCSSQSGHNTVSWYQQALGQGPQFIFQYYREEENGRGNFPPRFSGLQFPNYSSELNVNALELDDSALYLCASSLPDLSGVYFGPGTRLTVT.

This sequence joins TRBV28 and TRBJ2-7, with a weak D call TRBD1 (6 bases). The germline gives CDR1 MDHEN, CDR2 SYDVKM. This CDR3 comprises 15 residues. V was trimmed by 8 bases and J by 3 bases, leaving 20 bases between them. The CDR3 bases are TGTGCCAGCGCCGTGATTCAAGGGGGATACTACGAGCAGTACTTC. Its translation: CASAVIQGGYYEQYF. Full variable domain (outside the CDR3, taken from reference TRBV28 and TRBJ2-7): DVKVTQSSRYLVKRTGEKVFLECVQDMDHENMFWYRQDPGLGLRLIYFSYDVKMKEKGDIPEGYSVSREKKERFSLILESASTNQTSMYLCASAVIQGGYYEQYFGPGTRLTVT.

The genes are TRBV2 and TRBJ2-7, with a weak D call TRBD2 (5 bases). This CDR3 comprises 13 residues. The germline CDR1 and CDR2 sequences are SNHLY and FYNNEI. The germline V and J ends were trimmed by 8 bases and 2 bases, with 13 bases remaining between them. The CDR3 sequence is CASGLAWAYEQYF. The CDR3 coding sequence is TGTGCCAGCGGGCTAGCTTGGGCCTACGAGCAGTACTTC.